A selection of T cell receptor beta chains follows, all from one sample in a study of response to subunit inactivated influenza vaccine. TCRdb used MiXCR to reprocess the RT-PCR reads, holding one entry per CDR3 protein. The data contain about 530,000 distinct CDR3 sequences, 12% of them singletons. The specimen comprised PBMCs from blood, sampled on the day of vaccination. Source of these receptors: a middle-aged man who received an inactivated influenza vaccine. Each CDR3 is given with its conserved first and last residue. A D gene is named only where the DNA matches it firmly. Part of the rows lack a size; the others show once, few, many or a class for expanded clones.

>few|.|TRBV7-9|TRBJ2-2
TGTGCCAGCAGCTTTTCGACTGGGACCACCGGGGAGCTGTTTTTT
CASSFSTGTTGELFF
>few|TRBD2|TRBV28|TRBJ2-1
TGTGCCAGCAGTACTCAGCGGGGGGGGTCCAATGAGCAGTTCTTC
CASSTQRGGSNEQFF
>.|.|TRBV20-1|TRBJ2-7
TGCAGTGCTAGAATTCCGGCCTCTGGCTACGAGCAGTACTTC
CSARIPASGYEQYF
>many|.|TRBV21-1|TRBJ2-3
TGTGCCAGCAGCAAAGACGAGGGGGCGAGAGATACGCAGTATTTT
CASSKDEGARDTQYF
>few|.|TRBV4-1|TRBJ2-3
TGCGCCAGCAGCCAGGCAACAGGGAATACGCAGTATTTT
CASSQATGNTQYF
>many|TRBD1|TRBV28|TRBJ1-2
TGTGCCAGCGCCACACAAATAGGGACAGAAGTTAACTATGGCTACACCTTC
CASATQIGTEVNYGYTF
>few|TRBD2|TRBV7-9|TRBJ2-3
TGTGCCAGCAGCCCTAGCGGGGGCGGCCCAGATACGCAGTATTTT
CASSPSGGGPDTQYF
>.|TRBD1|TRBV7-2|TRBJ2-7
TGTGCCAGCAGCGACAGGGGTTTGAGGGCCTACGAGCAGTACTTC
CASSDRGLRAYEQYF
>many|TRBD2|TRBV7-2|TRBJ2-3
TGTGCCAGCAGTCGGACTAGCGGGGGGACAGATACGCAGTATTTT
CASSRTSGGTDTQYF
>many|.|TRBV27|TRBJ1-5
TGTGCCAGCAGAACCGGGACGGGAGGAAATCAGCCCCAGCATTTT
CASRTGTGGNQPQHF
>.|TRBD1|TRBV20-1|TRBJ2-3
TGCAGTGCTAGGAAACACAGGGGGCGAGGCACAGATACGCAGTATTTT
CSARKHRGRGTDTQYF
>few|.|TRBV28|TRBJ1-2
TGTGCCAGCAGTCCCCCCGATGGGTTGAGCTATGGCTACACCTTC
CASSPPDGLSYGYTF
>few|TRBD1|TRBV5-1|TRBJ2-7
TGCGCCAGCTGGGGGACAGGTTCACACGAGCAGTACTTC
CASWGTGSHEQYF
>few|.|TRBV18|TRBJ1-2
TGTGCCAGCTCACCTCCCGCGAGGGGAGGCGGCTACACCTTC
CASSPPARGGGYTF